Below, 30 T cell receptor beta chains from the same sample are listed, as sequenced in a study of beta chain features in type 1 diabetes. All of the isolated RNA was reverse transcribed, so expressed TCRB transcripts were sequenced. Clones were sequenced by immunoSEQ multiplex PCR, and TCRdb holds only the in-frame ones, with some missing. Among approximately 250,000 clones listed, around 9.6% were seen once. The sample taken for sequencing was naive CD4+ T cells from blood. The origin of the receptors is a woman younger than 35 in good health.

V usage is TRBV7-9 and J usage is TRBJ2-1, with D hard to call. The germline CDR1 and CDR2 sequences are SEHNR and FQNEAQ (reference sequence). V was trimmed by 5 bases and J by 0 bases, leaving 11 bases between them. This CDR3 contains 15 residues. The CDR3 sequence is CASSQSGGSYNEQFF. CDR3 nucleotide sequence: TGTGCCAGCAGCCAATCCGGCGGCTCCTACAATGAGCAGTTCTTC.

This clone has just one count. The CDR3 is CAWSRDFYEQYF. The CDR3 nucleotides read TGTGCCTGGAGCAGGGACTTCTACGAGCAGTACTTC. The chain links TRBV30 to TRBJ2-5, with D perhaps matching TRBD2 (6 bases). The J call may be in error: the DNA end matches TRBJ2-7 better. This CDR3 contains 12 residues. Per germline, CDR1 GTSNPN and CDR2 SVGIG (reference sequence).

In this sample, this clone turned up a few times. The genes are TRBV4-1 and TRBJ2-3; TRBD2 aligns across 10 bases. Germline-derived CDR1 and CDR2 are MGHRA and YSYEKL. The V gene end was trimmed by 1 base and the J gene end by 1 base; junction bases not matched to a gene: 5. The CDR3 covers 17 residues. CDR3 sequence (DNA): TGCGCCAGCAGCCAAGCAAAGCTAGCGGGGGGCACAGATACGCAGTATTTT. Its translation: CASSQAKLAGGTDTQYF.

This clone was counted only a few times. The V and J genes are TRBV5-1 and TRBJ1-1, with D possibly being TRBD1 (5 bases). Germline values: CDR1 SGHRS, CDR2 YFSETQ. CDR3 size: 14 residues. The V gene lost 0 bases and the J gene lost 4 bases, with 10 bases spanning the gap. The CDR3 DNA reads as TGCGCCAGCAGCTTGGCCGGGACTTTCACTGAAGCTTTCTTT. This translates into CASSLAGTFTEAFF.

The chain is built from TRBV6-5 and TRBJ1-1; D is ambiguous. The CDR3 contains 13 residues. V was cut by 7 bases and J by 1 base, with 10 bases left in between. CDR1 MNHEY and CDR2 SVGAGI come from the germline V gene. CDR3 bases: TGTGCCAGCATACGCGATTGGAACACTGAAGCTTTCTTT. Protein product: CASIRDWNTEAFF.

J is TRBJ1-6 and V is TRBV4-1; TRBD1 matches at 8 bases. J gave up 11 bases and V 1 base, and 7 bases lay outside the gene matches. The CDR3 consists of 15 residues. Germline V gene lookup returns CDR1 MGHRA and CDR2 YSYEKL. The CDR3 is CASSQVGQGRAPLHF. CDR3 coding DNA: TGCGCCAGCAGCCAAGTCGGACAGGGCAGGGCACCCCTCCACTTT.

The chain employs TRBV15 and TRBJ2-2; no firm D call. The length of the CDR3 is 11 residues. Trimming took 6 bases from V and 8 from J, leaving 7 bases between them. Germline V gives CDR1 LNHNV, CDR2 YYDKDF (reference sequence). The CDR3 sequence is CATSGAGELFF. As DNA, the CDR3 is TGTGCCACCAGTGGAGCAGGGGAGCTGTTTTTT.

The genes are TRBV11-2 and TRBJ2-3; 9 bases agree with TRBD1. The V segment lost 1 base and the J segment 4 bases; nucleotides outside the gene matches: 6. Germline V gives CDR1 SGHAT, CDR2 FQNNGV. CDR3 length equals 16 residues. This chain's CDR3 is CASSLVPGQGPDTQYF. The CDR3, as DNA: TGTGCCAGCAGCTTAGTCCCGGGACAGGGACCAGATACGCAGTATTTT.

This clone was counted between two and nine times. V is TRBV6-1 and J is TRBJ1-2; 7 bases fit TRBD1. V lost 6 bases and J lost 1; bases outside the gene matches: 8. In germline, CDR1 is MNHNS, CDR2 SASEGT. The CDR3 spans 15 residues. As DNA, the CDR3 is TGTGCCAGCAGCCTCAAGGGGGCGGTTAACTATGGCTACACCTTC. Amino acid sequence: CASSLKGAVNYGYTF.

The chain couples TRBV6-6 to TRBJ1-2; TRBD1 matches at 7 bases. CDR3 size: 14 residues. Looked up from germline, CDR1 is MNHNY and CDR2 is SVGAGI (reference sequence). V was pared by 2 bases and J by 6 bases, with 6 bases of the junction left unmatched. The CDR3: CASSYSIGGDGYTF. CDR3 sequence (DNA): TGTGCCAGCAGTTACAGTATAGGGGGCGATGGCTACACCTTC.

The V call is TRBV2, the J call TRBJ2-7; 8 nucleotides agree with TRBD1. The CDR3 length is 14 residues. CDR1 SNHLY and CDR2 FYNNEI come from the germline V gene. Germline trimming cut 6 bases from V and 4 bases from J; bases unmatched to any gene: 8. CDR3 sequence reads: CASRLDRGGYEQYF. CDR3 nucleotides: TGTGCCAGCAGACTCGACAGGGGCGGGTACGAGCAGTACTTC.

This chain links TRBV11-2 with TRBJ2-7, with D maybe TRBD1 (5 bases). The germline CDR1 and CDR2 sequences are SGHAT and FQNNGV. Trimming pared 5 bases from V and 1 base from J, leaving 9 bases between. The CDR3 length is 13 residues. CDR3 DNA sequence: TGTGCCAGCAGCCCCACAGGATCCTACGAGCAGTACTTC. Translating it yields CASSPTGSYEQYF.

This clone showed up just a few times. The chain links TRBV7-8 to TRBJ2-2; no clear D. With 5 bases removed from V and 2 bases from J, the gap between germline ends came to 9 bases. Germline values: CDR1 SGHVS, CDR2 FQNEAQ. The CDR3 spans 14 residues. The CDR3 loop reads CASSRQRNTGELFF. The CDR3 DNA reads as TGTGCCAGCAGCCGACAAAGAAACACCGGGGAGCTGTTTTTT.

This clone was detected only a few times. This chain links TRBV10-1 with TRBJ2-1, with D unclear. Trimming took off 0 bases at V and 8 bases at J, with 11 bases between the two ends. Per germline, CDR1 WNHNN and CDR2 SYGVQD (reference sequence). The CDR3 covers 14 residues. The DNA for the CDR3 is TGCGCCAGCAGTGAGTCGACCAGGCCCCATGAGCAGTTCTTC. Encoded protein: CASSESTRPHEQFF.

This clone was counted only a few times. The genes are TRBV7-9 and TRBJ2-1, with TRBD1 matching 8 bases. Germline trimming cut 3 bases from V and 5 bases from J; bases unmatched to any gene: 9. The CDR3 has 16 residues. CDR1 and CDR2 (germline): SEHNR, FQNEAQ (reference sequence). CDR3 coding DNA: TGTGCCAGCAGCTTTACTATGGACAGGGTTAACAATGAGCAGTTCTTC. It is translated as CASSFTMDRVNNEQFF.

The rearrangement uses TRBV12-5 and TRBJ1-1; 7 positions agree with TRBD1. Germline V CDR1 and CDR2: LGHNT, FRNRAP. The CDR3 has 16 amino acids. V trimming: 2 bases; J trimming: 1 base; junction bases outside the gene matches: 7. The CDR3 protein is CASGLPPGTANTEAFF. The CDR3 nucleotides read TGTGCTAGTGGTTTGCCCCCAGGGACAGCGAACACTGAAGCTTTCTTT.

The CDR3 loop reads CASSRTRNTEAFF. For the CDR3, the DNA is TGTGCCAGCAGCCGTACACGGAACACTGAAGCTTTCTTT. The genes are TRBV11-3 and TRBJ1-1; no reliable D call. The germline gives CDR1 SGHNT, CDR2 YENEEA. Between the trimmed V and J ends, which lost 5 bases and 1 base, there was a span of 8 bases. The CDR3 loop spans 13 amino acids.

The genes are TRBV30 and TRBJ2-3, with 7 positions matching TRBD2. The CDR3 covers 15 residues. V dropped 4 bases and J dropped 2; count of bases not matched to a gene: 9. From germline, CDR1 is GTSNPN and CDR2 SVGIG (reference sequence). The CDR3 coding sequence is TGTGCCTGGAAACAGCTAGCGGCAGACACAGATACGCAGTATTTT. Protein product: CAWKQLAADTDTQYF. The whole variable domain, filled in from reference TRBV30 and TRBJ2-3, reads SQTIHQWPATLVQPVGSPLSLECTVEGTSNPNLYWYRQAAGRGLQLLFYSVGIGQISSEVPQNLSASRPQDRQFILSSKKLLLSDSGFYLCAWKQLAADTDTQYFGPGTRLTVL.

This clone came up a few times. The chain has TRBV30 and TRBJ2-1; TRBD2 might be the D (5 bases). Trimming took off 6 bases at V and 7 bases at J, with 10 bases between the two ends. The CDR3 has 11 amino acids. Germline CDR1 reads GTSNPN; CDR2 reads SVGIG (reference sequence). In DNA form, the CDR3 reads TGTGCCTGCAGACGGGGTAATGAGCAGTTCTTC. Translating gives CACRRGNEQFF. Together with reference TRBV30 and TRBJ2-1, the CDR3 gives the full variable domain: SQTIHQWPATLVQPVGSPLSLECTVEGTSNPNLYWYRQAAGRGLQLLFYSVGIGQISSEVPQNLSASRPQDRQFILSSKKLLLSDSGFYLCACRRGNEQFFGPGTRLTVL.

The table lists this clone with many counts. The genes are TRBV28 and TRBJ2-4; a possible D gene is TRBD2 (6 bases). This CDR3 is 12 amino acids long. Germline V lookup: CDR1 MDHEN, CDR2 SYDVKM. V was cut by 6 bases and J by 13 bases, with 16 bases left in between. CDR3 nucleotides: TGTGCCAGCAGAGCAGCCCTAGCGAAACAGTACTTC. Its translation: CASRAALAKQYF.

In its sample, this clone was seen many times. The rearrangement joins TRBV18 to TRBJ2-1; TRBD2 is a possible D gene (5 bases). The CDR3 runs 13 residues. The germline gives CDR1 KGHSH, CDR2 LQKENI. V lost 2 bases and J 7 bases, leaving 9 bases between the germline ends. The CDR3 here is CASSPTSQNEQFF. The DNA of the CDR3 is TGTGCCAGCTCACCAACTAGTCAAAATGAGCAGTTCTTC.

This clone was seen more than once but under ten times. The J gene is TRBJ2-2, the V gene TRBV5-4; TRBD2 agrees at 14 bases. The CDR3 totals 16 residues. V lost 4 bases and J lost 3; bases outside the gene matches: 2. Germline assignment: CDR1 SGHNT and CDR2 YYREEE (reference sequence). The CDR3 is CASSLGLAGDTGELFF. For the CDR3, the DNA is TGTGCCAGCAGCCTGGGACTAGCGGGAGACACCGGGGAGCTGTTTTTT.

This chain joins TRBV4-1 and TRBJ2-3; maybe TRBD2 (6 bases). V was pared by 3 bases and J by 4 bases, with 8 bases between. Germline V gene lookup returns CDR1 MGHRA and CDR2 YSYEKL. CDR3 length equals 13 residues. This chain's CDR3 is CASSQTRSDTQYF. The DNA for the CDR3 is TGCGCCAGCAGCCAGACTAGATCAGATACGCAGTATTTT.

The chain uses TRBV27 and TRBJ1-2, with a possible D match to TRBD1 (6 bases). The V gene lost 2 bases and the J gene lost 5 bases, with 9 bases spanning the gap. Germline V gene data show CDR1 as MNHEY and CDR2 as SMNVEV (reference sequence). CDR3 size: 13 residues. The CDR3, as DNA: TGTGCCAGCAGTTTAAGGGGGAGTTATGGCTACACCTTC. It translates to CASSLRGSYGYTF.

This clone was seen a few times. V gene TRBV4-1 combines with J gene TRBJ2-1; 11 nucleotides line up with TRBD1. The CDR3 sequence is 15 residues long. V lost 8 bases and J lost 5; bases outside the gene matches: 8. CDR1 and CDR2 (germline): MGHRA, YSYEKL. The DNA of the CDR3 is TGCGCCAGCGGACAGGGGGCTAGCGGACACAATGAGCAGTTCTTC. As protein: CASGQGASGHNEQFF.

V gene TRBV6-5 combines with J gene TRBJ1-1, with TRBD1 matching over 8 bases. From germline, CDR1 is MNHEY and CDR2 SVGAGI. The CDR3 runs 15 residues. Unmatched junction bases numbered 3, after V lost 0 bases and J lost 3 bases. The CDR3 loop reads CASSYSYRGYTEAFF. The CDR3 DNA reads TGTGCCAGCAGTTACTCGTACAGGGGGTACACTGAAGCTTTCTTT.

V usage is TRBV5-1 and J usage is TRBJ1-5; TRBD1 matches 8 bases. Per germline, CDR1 SGHRS and CDR2 YFSETQ. V was clipped by 1 base and J by 5 bases; unmatched bases: 5. The CDR3 totals 15 residues. The CDR3 loop reads CASSLSGGKDQPQHF. DNA for the CDR3: TGCGCCAGCAGCTTGTCAGGGGGCAAGGATCAGCCCCAGCATTTT.

This rearrangement joins TRBV6-6 to TRBJ2-1, with D maybe TRBD1 (5 bases). Trimming took off 2 bases at V and 4 bases at J, with 15 bases between the two ends. Germline lookup yields CDR1 MNHNY and CDR2 SVGAGI (reference sequence). The CDR3 is made up of 16 amino acids. This chain's CDR3 is CASSYKVRQGYNEQFF. As DNA, the CDR3 is TGTGCCAGCAGTTACAAAGTGAGGCAGGGTTACAATGAGCAGTTCTTC.

The chain carries TRBV18 and TRBJ2-2; unclear D gene. This CDR3 has 16 amino acids. The ends were cut back, 3 bases at V and 0 bases at J, with 11 bases in the middle. Germline loops: CDR1 KGHSH, CDR2 LQKENI. The CDR3 DNA sequence: TGTGCCAGCTCACCCCTGAACATCGCGAACACCGGGGAGCTGTTTTTT. It codes for CASSPLNIANTGELFF.

This chain joins TRBV27 and TRBJ2-1; 8 nucleotides agree with TRBD2. Trimming cost V 7 bases and J 5 bases; bases outside gene matches: 16. The CDR3 covers 17 residues. Germline CDR1 reads MNHEY; CDR2 reads SMNVEV (reference sequence). CDR3 protein: CASTLSGGQGRHNEQFF. The CDR3 bases are TGTGCCAGCACCCTGTCGGGGGGGCAGGGTAGGCACAATGAGCAGTTCTTC.